This T cell receptor beta chain was profiled in a study of tumor-infiltrating lymphocytes in primary liver carcinoma. Overall study: The study included patients who were men and women aged 30 to 69 years.

Total RNA (around 510 ng) served as template for TCR beta cDNA synthesis primed by a constant-region primer. Researchers made the TCR beta libraries by running three nested multiplex PCR rounds with slightly modified ARM-PCR. For around 9 cycles apiece, the opening two PCR rounds ran with TRBV1-TRBV30 forward primers and a C-beta reverse primer. Each CDR3 protein is one row after TCRdb ran MiXCR on the multiplex PCR reads. The sample yields about 190,000 distinct CDR3 sequences, 85% seen once. About this clonotype: Its antigen remains unknown. A much larger clone lies one base from this, so it may be a read error.

Between roughly 17 and 33 mg of unsorted bulk tissue served as the source from which RNA and DNA were co-extracted. Whole-study findings and limits: Compared with tumor region pairs, tumor-adjacent and tumor-blood pairs overlapped less.

Germline CDR1 and CDR2: GTSNPN and SVGIG (reference sequence). The length of the CDR3 is 13 residues. The V and J genes are TRBV30 and TRBJ1-1; D unresolved. The source of this sequence is a middle-aged man with primary liver carcinoma and hepatitis B virus infection. The sequenced sample consisted of tumor tissue from primary liver carcinoma. CDR3 amino acids: CAWRSSGMYEVFF. In DNA form, the CDR3 reads TGTGCCTGGAGAAGTTCCGGGATGTATGAAGTTTTCTTT.